Listed below are T cell receptor beta chains from one sample, sequenced in a study of blood T cell repertoires in COVID-19. TCRdb's table, derived via immunoSEQ multiplex PCR, lists solely in-frame clones and lacks some. The data hold roughly 260,000 clones, with more than 65% observed a single time. The sample comprised peripheral blood. These receptors were taken from a woman between 18 and 29 years old with acute or convalescent COVID-19. Each CDR3 is given with its conserved first and last residue. D genes are given only for firm matches. Size values are once, few and many counts, or a class for expanded clones, and some rows have none.

TRBV5-1	-	TRBJ1-1	TRBD1	CASSGGTVKNTEAFF	TGCGCCAGCAGCGGGGGGACAGTAAAGAACACTGAAGCTTTCTTT
TRBV6-5	-	TRBJ1-4	TRBD1	CASSYGGGTGGVKLFF	TGTGCCAGCAGTTACGGTGGCGGGACAGGGGGCGTAAAACTGTTTTTT
TRBV5-1	-	TRBJ1-2	-	CASSLEARTLYGYTF	TGCGCCAGCAGCTTGGAAGCCCGGACACTCTATGGCTACACCTTC
TRBV5-1	-	TRBJ1-5	-	CASSFDGGNQPQHF	TGCGCCAGCAGCTTCGACGGAGGCAATCAGCCCCAGCATTTT
TRBV5-4	-	TRBJ2-1	TRBD1	CASSPQTGTGIVYEQFF	TGTGCCAGCAGCCCTCAAACCGGGACAGGGATAGTATATGAGCAGTTCTTC
TRBV24-1	-	TRBJ2-1	TRBD2	CATSDPGTSGRKGNEQFF	TGTGCCACCAGTGATCCCGGGACTAGCGGGAGAAAAGGCAATGAGCAGTTCTTC
TRBV19	-	TRBJ2-3	TRBD2	CASQVFGTSGRDTQYF	TGTGCCAGTCAGGTTTTTGGGACTAGCGGGAGAGATACGCAGTATTTT
TRBV18	-	TRBJ2-7	TRBD2	CASSLGLAESYEQYF	TGTGCCAGCTCACTGGGACTAGCGGAATCCTACGAGCAGTACTTC
TRBV28	once	TRBJ1-2	-	CASSLFGTNYGYTF	TGTGCCAGCAGTTTATTCGGGACTAACTATGGCTACACCTTC
TRBV9	-	TRBJ2-7	-	CASSTHPSGEQYF	TGTGCCAGCAGTACCCACCCGTCCGGTGAGCAGTACTTC
TRBV7-8	-	TRBJ2-7	TRBD2	CASSFLGGRSNGEQYF	TGTGCCAGCAGCTTTCTAGGCGGGAGGTCCAACGGCGAGCAGTACTTC
TRBV4-2	-	TRBJ1-4	TRBD1	CASSQDSGTGGEKLFF	TGTGCCAGCAGCCAAGATAGCGGGACAGGGGGCGAAAAACTGTTTTTT
TRBV30	-	TRBJ2-1	-	CAWSVLNEQFF	TGTGCCTGGAGTGTACTGAATGAGCAGTTCTTC
TRBV6-5	-	TRBJ2-7	-	CASRTPYEQYF	TGTGCCAGCAGGACACCATACGAGCAGTACTTC
TRBV9	-	TRBJ1-1	-	CASSPTGWGDTEAFF	TGTGCCAGCAGCCCAACTGGGTGGGGAGACACTGAAGCTTTCTTT
TRBV25-1	-	TRBJ2-3	-	CASSDMSRLATDTQYF	TGTGCCAGCAGTGACATGTCGAGGCTGGCCACAGATACGCAGTATTTT
TRBV28	-	TRBJ1-3	-	CASRGSISGNTIYF	TGTGCCAGCAGGGGGAGCATCTCTGGAAACACCATATATTTT
TRBV11-2	-	TRBJ2-1	TRBD2	CASSVLADQNEQFF	TGTGCCAGCAGCGTACTAGCGGACCAGAATGAGCAGTTCTTC
TRBV9	-	TRBJ2-3	TRBD2	CASSPMGGNTDTQYF	TGTGCCAGCAGCCCAATGGGGGGGAACACAGATACGCAGTATTTT
TRBV6-5	-	TRBJ1-5	TRBD1	CASSNLQGNQPQHF	TGTGCCAGCAGTAATTTACAGGGGAATCAGCCCCAGCATTTT
TRBV7-9	-	TRBJ1-2	TRBD1	CASSLAGTDYGYTF	TGTGCCAGCAGCTTAGCCGGGACAGACTATGGCTACACCTTC
TRBV27	-	TRBJ2-3	-	CASAASLGLVADTQYF	TGTGCCAGCGCGGCTAGCTTAGGGTTAGTAGCAGATACGCAGTATTTT
TRBV4-2	-	TRBJ2-1	TRBD2	CASSQVIAGGPEFDNEQFF	TGTGCCAGCAGCCAAGTCATAGCGGGAGGGCCCGAATTTGACAATGAGCAGTTCTTC
TRBV29-1	-	TRBJ2-5	TRBD2	CSVPAGVVWETQYF	TGCAGCGTCCCAGCGGGAGTGGTATGGGAGACCCAGTACTTC
TRBV10-2	-	TRBJ1-5	-	CASSEAGTDQPQHF	TGCGCCAGTAGTGAAGCGGGGACCGATCAGCCCCAGCATTTT
TRBV6-5	once	TRBJ1-1	-	CASSYGGDNTEAFF	TGTGCCAGCAGTTACGGAGGGGACAACACTGAAGCTTTCTTT
TRBV6-5	-	TRBJ2-2	TRBD1	CASTPWTGTGELFF	TGTGCCAGCACCCCCTGGACAGGGACCGGGGAGCTGTTTTTT
TRBV5-1	-	TRBJ2-2	-	CASSYITGLHGELFF	TGCGCCAGCAGCTATATCACAGGGTTACACGGGGAGCTGTTTTTT
TRBV28	-	TRBJ1-2	TRBD1	CASSLGQVRDYGYTF	TGTGCCAGCAGCCTTGGACAGGTCCGGGACTATGGCTACACCTTC
TRBV5-1	few	TRBJ2-4	-	CASSPGLGGGNIQYF	TGCGCCAGCAGCCCGGGACTGGGGGGAGGAAACATTCAGTACTTC
TRBV4-2	-	TRBJ2-1	-	CASSQRSGMDHEQFF	TGTGCCAGCAGCCAAAGATCGGGAATGGACCATGAGCAGTTCTTC
TRBV28	-	TRBJ2-7	TRBD2	CASSGTSGRYEQYF	TGTGCCAGCAGTGGGACTAGCGGCCGTTACGAGCAGTACTTC
TRBV4-1	-	TRBJ2-1	-	CASSQDLYAYNEQFF	TGCGCCAGCAGCCAAGATTTGTATGCCTACAATGAGCAGTTCTTC
TRBV6-2/TRBV6-3	-	TRBJ1-2	TRBD1	CASSYSRTGTGPSVDGYTF	TGTGCCAGCAGTTACTCGAGGACCGGGACAGGGCCCTCTGTTGATGGCTACACCTTC
TRBV15	-	TRBJ2-7	TRBD2	CATSRELAGLNEQYF	TGTGCCACCAGTCGAGAACTAGCGGGACTCAACGAGCAGTACTTC
TRBV6-2/TRBV6-3	-	TRBJ2-7	TRBD1	CASSPGTVSYEQYF	TGTGCCAGCAGTCCCGGGACAGTCTCCTACGAGCAGTACTTC
TRBV7-2	-	TRBJ2-2	TRBD2	CASSLAVGGSRVGELFF	TGTGCCAGCAGCTTAGCGGTGGGCGGGAGCCGGGTCGGGGAGCTGTTTTTT
TRBV11-2	-	TRBJ1-1	-	CASSLDSRTYTEAFF	TGTGCCAGCAGCTTAGATAGTAGGACATACACTGAAGCTTTCTTT
TRBV14	-	TRBJ2-1	-	CASSQTEEAYNEQFF	TGTGCCAGCAGCCAAACGGAGGAAGCGTACAATGAGCAGTTCTTC
TRBV6-2/TRBV6-3	-	TRBJ2-1	-	CASSYRLASYDEQFF	TGTGCCAGCAGTTACCGTCTAGCGTCGTACGATGAGCAGTTCTTC
TRBV4-3	-	TRBJ2-1	-	CASRSGGSQVDNEQFF	TGCGCCAGCAGATCGGGTGGGAGCCAGGTGGATAATGAGCAGTTCTTC
TRBV18	-	TRBJ2-1	-	CASSPGVHNEQFF	TGTGCCAGCTCCCCCGGGGTCCACAATGAGCAGTTCTTC
TRBV25-1	-	TRBJ1-2	-	CASSEFGGWGYTF	TGTGCCAGCAGTGAATTCGGAGGGTGGGGCTACACCTTC
TRBV5-1	-	TRBJ2-7	-	CASSLVRGYEQYF	TGCGCCAGCAGCTTGGTTCGAGGCTACGAGCAGTACTTC
TRBV30	-	TRBJ2-7	-	CAWNQGNPAYEQYF	TGTGCCTGGAACCAGGGTAATCCTGCCTACGAGCAGTACTTC
TRBV28	few	TRBJ1-5	-	CASTQPGLYNQPQHF	TGTGCCAGCACCCAACCTGGGCTCTACAATCAGCCCCAGCATTTT
TRBV11-3	-	TRBJ2-2	TRBD1	CASSHRDRGTGELFF	TGTGCCAGCAGCCACCGGGACAGGGGTACCGGGGAGCTGTTTTTT
TRBV5-6	-	TRBJ1-2	-	CASSTLEEETF	TGTGCCAGCAGCACGCTTGAGGAGGAAACCTTC
TRBV2	-	TRBJ2-5	-	CASSRQAAGETQYF	TGTGCCAGCAGCCGACAGGCCGCAGGGGAGACCCAGTACTTC
TRBV5-1	-	TRBJ2-1	-	CASSLTGPPDEQFF	TGCGCCAGCAGCCTGACAGGTCCCCCGGATGAGCAGTTCTTC
TRBV6-5	-	TRBJ2-7	TRBD1	CASSYAVTGQGYEQYF	TGTGCCAGCAGTTACGCAGTGACAGGGCAGGGGTACGAGCAGTACTTC
TRBV6-2/TRBV6-3	-	TRBJ2-7	TRBD2	CASSYASWTSPYEQYF	TGTGCCAGCAGTTACGCCTCTTGGACTAGCCCTTACGAGCAGTACTTC
TRBV5-8	once	TRBJ1-1	TRBD1	CASSSRAGTGAMNTEAFF	TGTGCCAGCAGCTCCAGGGCCGGGACAGGAGCCATGAACACTGAAGCTTTCTTT